These 21 T cell receptor beta chains were all obtained from the same sample, sequenced in a study of blood T cell repertoires in COVID-19. The assay was immunoSEQ multiplex PCR, and TCRdb's table has in-frame clones only and misses some. The sample lists approximately 190,000 clones, approximately 83% occurring once. Material: PBMCs or T cells enriched from blood (not recorded which). The receptors stem from a middle-aged man who had recovered from COVID-19.

This clone was found many times. Other DNA sequences of this sample code for an identical CDR3. The gene calls are TRBV24-1 and TRBJ1-2, with a weak D call TRBD1 (5 bases). The CDR3 has 13 residues. V lost 7 bases and J lost 0, with 8 bases in between. Germline V gene lookup returns CDR1 KGHDR and CDR2 SFDVKD. CDR3 sequence (DNA): TGTGCCACCAGCGACAGAGCTAACTATGGCTACACCTTC. As protein: CATSDRANYGYTF.

This clone was seen only a few times. This chain connects TRBV13 to TRBJ2-7; TRBD1 agrees at 8 bases. V shed 5 bases, J shed 3 bases, and the junction held 9 bases outside the gene matches. The V gene's germline CDR1 is PRHDT and CDR2 FYEKMQ (reference sequence). The CDR3 consists of 15 residues. The CDR3 DNA sequence: TGTGCCAGCAGCCCCAAGGACAGGGTTGGCTACGAGCAGTACTTC. Its translation: CASSPKDRVGYEQYF.

The rearrangement links TRBV5-1 to TRBJ2-2; D might be TRBD2 (6 bases). The germline V and J ends were trimmed by 5 bases and 5 bases, with 13 bases remaining between them. Germline V gives CDR1 SGHRS, CDR2 YFSETQ. The CDR3 has 14 amino acids. In DNA, the CDR3 is TGCGCCAGCAGGTTCGGGGGAACTACCGGGGAGCTGTTTTTT. Amino acid sequence: CASRFGGTTGELFF.

This clone showed up just once. The chain recombines TRBV10-2 with TRBJ1-3; no definite D call. Germline loops: CDR1 WSHSY, CDR2 SAAADI. The CDR3 contains 15 residues. Trimming took 3 bases from V and 0 from J, leaving 9 bases between them. CDR3 region: CASSDPTRSGNTIYF. CDR3 DNA: TGCGCCAGCAGTGATCCGACTCGCTCTGGAAACACCATATATTTT.

In its sample, this clone was seen once. The chain carries TRBV18 and TRBJ2-5, with TRBD2 matching over 7 bases. Germline assignment: CDR1 KGHSH and CDR2 LQKENI. CDR3 length: 14 amino acids. Unmatched junction bases numbered 5, after V lost 5 bases and J lost 2 bases. The CDR3: CASSFSGRQETQYF. In nucleotides, the CDR3 is TGTGCCAGCTCATTTTCCGGGAGGCAAGAGACCCAGTACTTC.

The gene calls are TRBV7-6 and TRBJ1-3; D not resolved. The V end was cut by 1 base, the J end by 4 bases, with 11 bases between. This CDR3 contains 15 residues. Per germline, CDR1 SGHVS and CDR2 FNYEAQ. CDR3 loop: CASSLGYGKGNTIYF. The CDR3 DNA reads TGTGCCAGCAGCTTAGGCTACGGGAAGGGAAACACCATATATTTT. Together with reference TRBV7-6 and TRBJ1-3, the CDR3 gives the full variable domain: GAGVSQSPRYKVTKRGQDVALRCDPISGHVSLYWYRQALGQGPEFLTYFNYEAQQDKSGLPNDRFSAERPEGSISTLTIQRTEQRDSAMYRCASSLGYGKGNTIYFGEGSWLTVV.

The chain has TRBV18 and TRBJ1-1; 10 bases fit TRBD1. The CDR3 spans 18 residues. Germline loops: CDR1 KGHSH, CDR2 LQKENI. After removal of 1 base from V and 1 base from J, the junction contained 9 bases not matched to a gene. The CDR3 bases are TGTGCCAGCTCACCACAGGGGACAGGGGTTACTCGGAACACTGAAGCTTTCTTT. It is translated as CASSPQGTGVTRNTEAFF. Together with reference TRBV18 and TRBJ1-1, the CDR3 gives the full variable domain: NAGVMQNPRHLVRRRGQEARLRCSPMKGHSHVYWYRQLPEEGLKFMVYLQKENIIDESGMPKERFSAEFPKEGPSILRIQQVVRGDSAAYFCASSPQGTGVTRNTEAFFGQGTRLTVV.

This chain joins TRBV4-1 and TRBJ2-1; D remains unclear. Germline lookup yields CDR1 MGHRA and CDR2 YSYEKL. The V gene lost 1 base and the J gene lost 1 base, with 11 bases spanning the gap. The CDR3 covers 16 residues. Written as DNA, the CDR3 is TGCGCCAGCAGCCAAGCTACTCAAATTTCCTACAATGAGCAGTTCTTC. Translated, it gives CASSQATQISYNEQFF.

The V gene is TRBV4-2, the J gene TRBJ2-7; D might be TRBD2 (5 bases). CDR1 is LGHNA and CDR2 is YNFKEQ in the germline V gene. Trimming removed 0 bases at V and 3 bases at J, with 15 bases between. This CDR3 is built from 16 residues. The CDR3 sequence: CASSQEMAGWGYEQYF. DNA for the CDR3: TGTGCCAGCAGCCAAGAGATGGCGGGCTGGGGCTACGAGCAGTACTTC.

As concerns this clone: The sample has other DNA sequences that encode this CDR3 too. The chain is built from TRBV6-2 or TRBV6-3 and TRBJ2-5, with 9 nucleotides matching TRBD2. The V gene end was trimmed by 6 bases and the J gene end by 2 bases; junction bases not matched to a gene: 10. The CDR3 contains 16 residues. The V gene's germline CDR1 is MNHEY and CDR2 SVGEGT. CDR3 in amino acids: CASSPGGAGGQETQYF. The CDR3 DNA reads TGTGCCAGCAGCCCCGGGGGAGCGGGGGGACAAGAGACCCAGTACTTC.

V is TRBV7-6 and J is TRBJ2-3; 8 nucleotides align to TRBD2. This CDR3 has 16 residues. Germline lookup yields CDR1 SGHVS and CDR2 FNYEAQ. V was clipped by 1 base and J by 2 bases; unmatched bases: 5. For the CDR3, the DNA is TGTGCCAGCAGCTTAGAGGCGGGGGGTAACACAGATACGCAGTATTTT. It translates to CASSLEAGGNTDTQYF.

The chain carries TRBV4-2 and TRBJ1-1; a possible D gene is TRBD1 (6 bases). The CDR3 extends over 14 amino acids. V was clipped by 3 bases and J by 3 bases, with 11 bases between them. Germline CDR1 LGHNA, CDR2 YNFKEQ. CDR3: CASSQWGGDTEAFF. DNA for the CDR3: TGTGCCAGCAGCCAGTGGGGGGGCGACACTGAAGCTTTCTTT.

The J gene is TRBJ1-2, the V gene TRBV7-9; 7 bases align to TRBD1. CDR1 and CDR2 from the germline V gene are SEHNR and FQNEAQ (reference sequence). The CDR3 consists of 16 residues. The J segment lost 4 bases and the V segment lost 4 bases, leaving 12 bases of the junction unmatched. The CDR3: CASSSMAGRGAYGYTF. The CDR3 region has the DNA TGTGCCAGCAGCTCCATGGCGGGCAGGGGGGCCTATGGCTACACCTTC.

The chain couples TRBV15 to TRBJ2-7, with TRBD1 matching 11 bases. This CDR3 contains 16 residues. Germline loops: CDR1 LNHNV, CDR2 YYDKDF (reference sequence). After removal of 1 base from V and 3 bases from J, the junction contained 5 bases not matched to a gene. CDR3 in DNA: TGTGCCACCAGCAGAGGGAGGACAGGGGGCATCTACGAGCAGTACTTC. This gives the protein CATSRGRTGGIYEQYF.

The V and J genes are TRBV12-3 or TRBV12-4 and TRBJ1-1, with a tentative D call TRBD1 (5 bases). The CDR3 runs to 13 residues. Deletions cut 7 bases from V and 5 bases from J, with 14 bases between. As DNA, the CDR3 is TGTGCCAGCACCCTCACGCGGGGGACTGAAGCTTTCTTT. Translating gives CASTLTRGTEAFF.

The J gene is TRBJ2-1, the V gene TRBV7-9; 11 bases match TRBD2. This CDR3 is built from 18 residues. V dropped 1 base and J dropped 4; count of bases not matched to a gene: 9. CDR1 SEHNR and CDR2 FQNEAQ come from the germline V gene (reference sequence). Written as DNA, the CDR3 is TGTGCCAGCAGCTTAGGGGTTTTAGCGGGGGGGCTTTACAATGAGCAGTTCTTC. Translation: CASSLGVLAGGLYNEQFF.

The rearrangement links TRBV7-9 to TRBJ1-2, with D possibly matching TRBD1 (6 bases). Trimming shortened V by 10 bases and J by 0 bases, and 15 bases separated the two germline ends. The V gene's germline CDR1 is SEHNR and CDR2 FQNEAQ (reference sequence). The CDR3 totals 14 residues. As DNA, the CDR3 is TGTGCCACCCCCGACAGGTACCCTAACTATGGCTACACCTTC. This encodes CATPDRYPNYGYTF.

The chain is built from TRBV5-6 and TRBJ1-2; a possible D gene is TRBD1 (6 bases). Trimming removed 2 bases at V and 8 bases at J, with 19 bases between. The CDR3 covers 15 residues. CDR1 and CDR2 from the germline V gene are SGHDT and YYEEEE. The CDR3 spells CASSFPTGPTGGYTF. CDR3 DNA: TGTGCCAGCAGCTTCCCTACCGGCCCCACAGGGGGCTACACCTTC.

The chain carries TRBV9 and TRBJ1-1; no definite D call. With 0 bases removed from V and 4 bases from J, the gap between germline ends came to 13 bases. Germline CDR1 and CDR2: SGDLS and YYNGEE. The CDR3 sequence is 15 residues long. The CDR3 DNA sequence: TGTGCCAGCAGCGTAGGACCCGCAGAGGGCACTGAAGCTTTCTTT. This encodes CASSVGPAEGTEAFF.

The chain joins TRBV5-6 to TRBJ1-5; D call uncertain. This CDR3 has 14 residues. V was pared by 4 bases and J by 7 bases, with 15 bases between. Per germline, CDR1 SGHDT and CDR2 YYEEEE. CDR3 sequence (DNA): TGTGCCAGCAGCAATGGTTTTGAGATGCAGCCCCAGCATTTT. Its translation is CASSNGFEMQPQHF.

V is TRBV29-1 and J is TRBJ2-7; possibly TRBD1 for D (6 bases). Germline CDR1 is SQVTM and CDR2 is ANQGSEA. This CDR3 comprises 14 residues. V lost 6 bases and J 3 bases, leaving 18 bases between the germline ends. CDR3 sequence reads: CSVQGPQGNYEQYF. The CDR3 coding sequence is TGCAGCGTCCAGGGCCCTCAGGGGAACTACGAGCAGTACTTC.